One sample yielded the 10 T cell receptor beta chains listed below, sequenced in a study of OX40 agonist ivuxolimab in advanced cancers. Generated by immunoSEQ multiplex PCR, the TCRdb table keeps only in-frame clones and is missing some. The profile covers around 62,000 clones, with 89% appearing a single time and about 12% taken by the ten largest. The sample here was CD4+ or CD8+ T cells sorted from blood, taken in a trial of the OX40 agonist ivuxolimab. These receptors all come from an adult with an advanced solid tumor such as melanoma, head and neck, liver or kidney cancer.

The V and J genes are TRBV11-2 and TRBJ2-7; perhaps TRBD1 as D (6 bases). The CDR3 has 15 amino acids. Germline V gives CDR1 SGHAT, CDR2 FQNNGV. Trimming cost V 4 bases and J 0 bases, with 13 bases left between them. The CDR3 DNA sequence: TGTGCCAGCAGCTGGGCCGGGACAAACTCCTACGAGCAGTACTTC. Translated: CASSWAGTNSYEQYF.

V gene TRBV7-9 combines with J gene TRBJ2-1; D might be TRBD1 (5 bases). Germline lookup yields CDR1 SEHNR and CDR2 FQNEAQ (reference sequence). CDR3 size: 15 residues. V was trimmed by 1 base and J by 2 bases, leaving 9 bases between them. The DNA for the CDR3 is TGTGCCAGCAGCTTAGGGGGCAACCCCTACAATGAGCAGTTCTTC. Its translation: CASSLGGNPYNEQFF.

The J gene is TRBJ1-2, the V gene TRBV27, with D unclear. Germline values: CDR1 MNHEY, CDR2 SMNVEV (reference sequence). Trimming cost V 4 bases and J 6 bases, with 12 bases left between them. The CDR3 is 13 amino acids. CDR3 bases: TGTGCCAGCAGTTCTCAGACCGGCCATGGCTACACCTTC. Translating gives CASSSQTGHGYTF.

The CDR3 region has the DNA TGTGCCAGCAGTCCCCTTGGATTCTCCTATAATTCACCCCTCCACTTT. Translation: CASSPLGFSYNSPLHF. This chain joins TRBV7-9 and TRBJ1-6, with unresolved D. The germline V and J ends were trimmed by 6 bases and 0 bases, with 12 bases remaining between them. This CDR3 is 16 amino acids long. Looked up from germline, CDR1 is SEHNR and CDR2 is FQNEAQ (reference sequence).

Only a few counts were recorded for this clone. CDR3 sequence: CASSQGRDEAFF. The CDR3 bases are TGTGCCAGCAGCCAAGGGAGGGATGAAGCTTTCTTT. The rearrangement joins TRBV4-2 to TRBJ1-1; D gene ambiguous. CDR3 length: 12 residues. Trimming took off 1 base at V and 7 bases at J, with 7 bases between the two ends. Germline-derived CDR1 and CDR2 are LGHNA and YNFKEQ.

This sequence joins TRBV4-3 and TRBJ1-5; D not certain. Germline-derived CDR1 and CDR2 are LGHNA and YSLEER. The CDR3 is made up of 15 amino acids. Trimming took 0 bases from V and 0 from J, leaving 6 bases between them. The CDR3 reads CASSQETDSNQPQHF. The CDR3 region has the DNA TGCGCCAGCAGCCAAGAGACGGATAGCAATCAGCCCCAGCATTTT.

The V call is TRBV5-6, the J call TRBJ1-1; no clear D. CDR1 is SGHDT, CDR2 YYEEEE, per germline. The CDR3 is 13 amino acids. Trimming left V 4 bases short and J 2 bases short, with 9 bases between. CDR3 nucleotides: TGTGCCAGCAGCCCCGGGCTAAACACTGAAGCTTTCTTT. It is translated as CASSPGLNTEAFF. Full variable domain (missing parts from reference TRBV5-6 and TRBJ1-1): DAGVTQSPTHLIKTRGQQVTLRCSPKSGHDTVSWYQQALGQGPQFIFQYYEEEERQRGNFPDRFSGHQFPNYSSELNVNALLLGDSALYLCASSPGLNTEAFFGQGTRLTVV.

This sequence joins TRBV5-4 and TRBJ1-2, with a possible D match to TRBD1 (6 bases). The length of the CDR3 is 13 residues. The germline V and J ends were trimmed by 3 bases and 8 bases, with 14 bases remaining between them. Germline assignment: CDR1 SGHNT and CDR2 YYREEE (reference sequence). This chain's CDR3 is CASSYRTVVGYTF. The CDR3 DNA is TGTGCCAGCAGCTATCGGACAGTGGTCGGCTACACCTTC.

The chain employs TRBV13 and TRBJ2-5; D gene uncertain. V was cut by 4 bases and J by 4 bases, with 10 bases left in between. CDR1 and CDR2 from the germline V gene are PRHDT and FYEKMQ (reference sequence). The CDR3 spans 13 residues. The CDR3 spells CASSSRLGETQYF. The CDR3, as DNA: TGTGCCAGCAGCTCGAGACTGGGAGAGACCCAGTACTTC.

J is TRBJ2-1 and V is TRBV5-4; 9 nucleotides agree with TRBD1. After removal of 5 bases from V and 5 bases from J, the junction contained 11 bases not matched to a gene. Germline lookup yields CDR1 SGHNT and CDR2 YYREEE (reference sequence). The CDR3 length is 16 residues. Here the CDR3 DNA reads TGTGCCAGCAGTCCTACCGGGACAGGGCTCGACAATGAGCAGTTCTTC. Protein: CASSPTGTGLDNEQFF. Drawing the rest from reference TRBV5-4 and TRBJ2-1, the complete variable domain is ETGVTQSPTHLIKTRGQQVTLRCSSQSGHNTVSWYQQALGQGPQFIFQYYREEENGRGNFPPRFSGLQFPNYSSELNVNALELDDSALYLCASSPTGTGLDNEQFFGPGTRLTVL.